One sample yielded the 27 T cell receptor beta chains listed below, sequenced in a study of CD8+CD57+ T cells in acquired aplastic anemia. For CDR3 and TCR beta VDJ profiling, genomic DNA was the template used. Each CDR3 protein gets one entry after TCRdb re-called the reads with MiXCR. The sample carries 150,000 to 200,000 distinct CDR3 sequences, approximately 48% recorded once. Selection for sequencing was limited to patients who had shown CD8+CD57+ cell expansion by flow cytometry. Material: sorted CD4+, CD8+, or CD8+CD57+ T cells (not recorded which) from PBMCs. Receptors originate from a human donor with aplastic anemia.

In regard to this clonotype: One end of the junction varies from germline; a read error may be responsible. The chain links TRBV7-9 to TRBJ2-1, with TRBD2 identical over 8 bases. The germline CDR1 and CDR2 sequences are SEHNR and FQNEAQ (reference sequence). The CDR3 sequence is 12 residues long. The CDR3 is CASSPGGGDHHF. The DNA of the CDR3 is TGTGCCAGCAGCCCGGGGGGGGGCGACCACCACTTC.

This clonotype appeared a few times. The gene calls are TRBV12-3 or TRBV12-4 and TRBJ1-1; D perhaps matches TRBD1 (5 bases). V gave up 6 bases and J gave up 3 bases, with 26 bases separating them. The CDR3 totals 18 residues. CDR3 sequence reads: CASSLRKRLWGSDTEAFF. In nucleotides, the CDR3 is TGTGCCAGCAGCCTACGTAAAAGACTGTGGGGGTCGGACACTGAAGCTTTCTTT.

As to this clonotype: Sequence at one end of the junction differs from germline and may be a read error. V and J are TRBV9 and TRBJ2-5; D is possibly TRBD2 (7 bases). The CDR3 spans 15 residues. The germline V gene has CDR1 SGDLS and CDR2 YYNGEE. The CDR3: CAGSVAGGGSGTQYF. In nucleotides, the CDR3 is TGTGCCGGCAGCGTAGCCGGGGGCGGGAGCGGGACCCAGTACTTC.

This clonotype was seen once. The chain has TRBV20-1 and TRBJ1-1; D is undetermined. CDR1 is DFQATT and CDR2 is SNEGSKA in the germline V gene (reference sequence). The CDR3 extends over 14 amino acids. The V end was cut by 2 bases, the J end by 4 bases, with 14 bases between. This CDR3 reads CSARTRLEGTEAFF. The DNA for the CDR3 is TGCAGTGCTAGAACCCGATTGGAAGGCACTGAAGCTTTCTTT.

In this sample, this clonotype turned up many times. The rearrangement joins TRBV7-3 to TRBJ1-2; D possibly corresponds to TRBD1 (6 bases). CDR3 size: 13 residues. Germline V gene data show CDR1 as SGHTA and CDR2 as FQGTGA. V was trimmed by 5 bases and J by 8 bases, leaving 15 bases between them. CDR3 sequence reads: CASSRQDGGGYTF. CDR3 DNA: TGTGCCAGCAGCAGACAGGATGGGGGGGGCTACACCTTC.

This clonotype was detected only a few times. The genes are TRBV7-9 and TRBJ2-2; D ambiguous. The CDR3 is 10 amino acids. CDR1 is SEHNR, CDR2 FQNEAQ, per germline (reference sequence). V lost 3 bases to trimming and J lost 7 bases, with 0 bases between them. CDR3 region: CASSFGELFF. The CDR3 DNA sequence: TGTGCCAGCAGCTTCGGGGAGCTGTTTTTT.

This chain links TRBV10-3 with TRBJ2-1, with TRBD1 matching 9 bases. The V and J ends lost 1 base and 4 bases, in that order; junction bases with no gene match: 5. Looked up from germline, CDR1 is ENHRY and CDR2 is SYGVKD. The length of the CDR3 is 16 residues. The CDR3: CAISEWTGAEYNEQFF. The CDR3 nucleotides read TGTGCCATCAGTGAGTGGACAGGGGCTGAGTACAATGAGCAGTTCTTC.

The chain couples TRBV10-3 to TRBJ2-7; 8 bases line up with TRBD2. The CDR3 totals 14 residues. The V and J ends lost 4 bases and 6 bases, in that order; junction bases with no gene match: 8. Germline CDR1 reads ENHRY; CDR2 reads SYGVKD. DNA of the CDR3: TGTGCCATCAGTGGGTATAGCGGGGAGGGCGAGCAGTACTTC. Protein sequence: CAISGYSGEGEQYF.

This clonotype was seen at least ten times. The gene calls are TRBV5-1 and TRBJ2-7; the D gene is possibly TRBD1 (7 bases). This CDR3 spans 15 amino acids. Germline V lookup: CDR1 SGHRS, CDR2 YFSETQ. V lost 2 bases to trimming and J lost 7 bases, with 19 bases between them. CDR3 loop: CASSLAGQDAGEQYF. In DNA, the CDR3 is TGCGCCAGCAGCTTAGCCGGACAGGACGCGGGGGAGCAGTACTTC.

The V call is TRBV15, the J call TRBJ2-5; maybe TRBD2 (6 bases). CDR3 length equals 16 residues. Germline V gives CDR1 LNHNV, CDR2 YYDKDF (reference sequence). V was clipped by 6 bases and J by 5 bases, with 22 bases between them. The CDR3 bases are TGTGCCACCAGTGATACGGGACTCCCTGGGGGGGAGACCCAGTACTTC. This encodes CATSDTGLPGGETQYF.

In its sample, this clonotype was seen many times. The gene calls are TRBV20-1 and TRBJ2-2; TRBD2 is a possible D gene (6 bases). The V end lost 3 bases, the J end lost 0 bases, and 11 bases lay between the germline ends. The CDR3 is made up of 15 amino acids. Germline CDR1 reads DFQATT; CDR2 reads SNEGSKA (reference sequence). The CDR3 DNA reads TGCAGTGCTAGGGTTAGCGGAACGAACACCGGGGAGCTGTTTTTT. Translated: CSARVSGTNTGELFF.

This rearrangement joins TRBV7-6 to TRBJ2-3; 12 positions agree with TRBD2. Germline CDR1 and CDR2: SGHVS and FNYEAQ. Germline trimming cut 0 bases from V and 5 bases from J; bases unmatched to any gene: 3. The CDR3 runs 16 residues. This CDR3 is CASSLAASGGVDTQYF. CDR3 nucleotide sequence: TGTGCCAGCAGCTTAGCGGCTAGCGGGGGGGTAGATACGCAGTATTTT.

Concerning this clonotype: A much larger clonotype is one base distant, so this may be a read error. V is TRBV12-3 or TRBV12-4 and J is TRBJ1-1, with 11 bases aligning to TRBD1. This CDR3 contains 15 residues. CDR3 in DNA: TGTGCCAGCAGTCGGGGGACAGGGGGGAACACTGAAGCTCTCTTT. It specifies CASSRGTGGNTEALF.

This clonotype was counted a single time. The junction does not match germline at one end; this may be a read error. The CDR3 here is CASSSQGDGTGTQYF. The CDR3 DNA reads TGCGCCAGCAGCTCCCAGGGCGACGGCACAGGTACGCAGTATTTT. The rearrangement links TRBV11-2 to TRBJ2-3; D is possibly TRBD1 (5 bases). The CDR3 length is 15 residues. Germline lookup yields CDR1 SGHAT and CDR2 FQNNGV.

This clonotype was found many times. The chain is built from TRBV15 and TRBJ1-3, with TRBD1 as a possible D gene (5 bases). The V end lost 0 bases, the J end lost 3 bases, and 12 bases lay between the germline ends. The CDR3 has 16 amino acids. CDR1 LNHNV and CDR2 YYDKDF come from the germline V gene (reference sequence). CDR3 bases: TGTGCCACCAGCAGAGATCATCGGGGGAATGGAAACACCATATATTTT. Protein product: CATSRDHRGNGNTIYF.

The rearrangement uses TRBV19 and TRBJ2-1; the D is unclear. The V end was cut by 5 bases, the J end by 10 bases, with 12 bases between. Germline assignment: CDR1 LNHDA and CDR2 SQIVND (reference sequence). The CDR3 sequence is 12 residues long. The CDR3 DNA reads TGTGCCAGTAGTGTCCAGGCGTCGGAGCAGTTCTTC. Translation gives CASSVQASEQFF.

A remark on this clonotype: An end of the junction does not agree with germline; a read error may underlie this. This chain connects TRBV6-5 to TRBJ2-2, with D perhaps TRBD2 (6 bases). This CDR3 has 15 residues. Per the germline V gene, CDR1 is MNHEY and CDR2 is SVGAGI. CDR3 amino acids: CASSYAGSNTGDLFF. Here the CDR3 DNA reads TGTGCCAGCAGTTACGCGGGGTCGAACACCGGGGATCTGTTTTTT.

The gene calls are TRBV24-1 and TRBJ1-2; D call uncertain. V gave up 5 bases and J gave up 7 bases, with 28 bases separating them. Germline lookup yields CDR1 KGHDR and CDR2 SFDVKD. The CDR3 loop spans 18 amino acids. CDR3 region: CATSARDDPGRAVSGYTF. For the CDR3, the DNA is TGTGCCACCAGTGCTAGAGACGATCCCGGTAGGGCGGTGAGTGGCTACACCTTC.

The rearrangement uses TRBV29-1 and TRBJ1-2; D is unclear. The CDR3 is 12 amino acids. Germline V gene data show CDR1 as SQVTM and CDR2 as ANQGSEA. Trimming cost V 4 bases and J 4 bases, with 10 bases left between them. CDR3 DNA sequence: TGCAGCGTTGTCCGCGGAAGCTATGGCTACACCTTC. It translates to CSVVRGSYGYTF.

Regarding this clonotype: The junction differs from germline at one of its ends, possibly a read error. This chain uses TRBV6-1 with TRBJ2-5, with a weak D call TRBD1 (6 bases). The CDR3 loop spans 15 amino acids. In germline, CDR1 is MNHNS, CDR2 SASEGT. Written as DNA, the CDR3 is TGTGCCAGCCATTATAGACCGGGACACCAGGAGACCCAGTACTTC. It encodes CASHYRPGHQETQYF.

This clonotype was detected only once. The chain couples TRBV20-1 to TRBJ2-7; possibly TRBD1 for D (5 bases). V dropped 5 bases and J dropped 2 bases, with 10 bases sitting between them. The CDR3 is 12 amino acids. Germline V gene data show CDR1 as DFQATT and CDR2 as SNEGSKA (reference sequence). CDR3 nucleotides: TGCAGTGCTGCCGACAGAACCTACGAGCAGTACTTC. Protein: CSAADRTYEQYF.

This clonotype has a count of ten or more. J is TRBJ1-1 and V is TRBV20-1, with TRBD1 as a possible D gene (5 bases). Between the trimmed V and J ends, which lost 4 bases and 5 bases, there was a span of 17 bases. CDR1 is DFQATT and CDR2 is SNEGSKA in the germline V gene (reference sequence). The CDR3 has 14 amino acids. The CDR3 DNA sequence: TGCAGTGCTACGGCCGGAGGGGCTGTGACTGAAGCTTTCTTT. This sequence encodes CSATAGGAVTEAFF.

This clonotype was observed at least ten times. The chain employs TRBV28 and TRBJ2-7, with D hard to call. The CDR3 contains 13 residues. Deletions cut 5 bases from V and 1 base from J, with 9 bases between. Germline V gives CDR1 MDHEN, CDR2 SYDVKM. The CDR3: CASSKGRSYEQYF. The CDR3 coding sequence is TGTGCCAGCAGTAAAGGACGGTCCTACGAGCAGTACTTC.

This sequence joins TRBV15 and TRBJ2-5; 7 nucleotides line up with TRBD2. V gave up 0 bases and J gave up 4 bases; unmatched junction bases: 20. The CDR3 consists of 20 residues. Germline values: CDR1 LNHNV, CDR2 YYDKDF (reference sequence). CDR3 nucleotides: TGTGCCACCAGCAGAGATAAGGGCGGGCGGGGGATTACCCCTGGAGAGACCCAGTACTTC. As protein: CATSRDKGGRGITPGETQYF.

This clonotype was detected only a few times. The CDR3 spells CATSRELGDYEQYF. CDR3 DNA: TGTGCCACCAGCAGAGAACTCGGGGACTACGAGCAGTACTTC. The chain is built from TRBV15 and TRBJ2-7, with D possibly being TRBD2 (5 bases). V was clipped by 0 bases and J by 3 bases, with 9 bases between them. Germline CDR1 and CDR2: LNHNV and YYDKDF (reference sequence). The CDR3 consists of 14 residues.

As DNA, the CDR3 is TGCGCCAGCGGGGCATCTCGAGAGGGACTGTTTTTT. Its protein is CASGASREGLFF. The V gene is TRBV10-2, the J gene TRBJ1-4; D may be TRBD1 (5 bases). With 8 bases removed from V and 13 bases from J, the gap between germline ends came to 17 bases. Looked up from germline, CDR1 is WSHSY and CDR2 is SAAADI. The length of the CDR3 is 12 residues.

The rearrangement joins TRBV9 to TRBJ2-3, with 10 bases fitting TRBD2. V lost 2 bases and J lost 13; bases outside the gene matches: 4. The CDR3 contains 12 residues. CDR1 is SGDLS, CDR2 YYNGEE, per germline. Written as DNA, the CDR3 is TGTGCCAGCAGCGTGAGCGGGGGGGCCAAGTATTTT. Protein product: CASSVSGGAKYF.